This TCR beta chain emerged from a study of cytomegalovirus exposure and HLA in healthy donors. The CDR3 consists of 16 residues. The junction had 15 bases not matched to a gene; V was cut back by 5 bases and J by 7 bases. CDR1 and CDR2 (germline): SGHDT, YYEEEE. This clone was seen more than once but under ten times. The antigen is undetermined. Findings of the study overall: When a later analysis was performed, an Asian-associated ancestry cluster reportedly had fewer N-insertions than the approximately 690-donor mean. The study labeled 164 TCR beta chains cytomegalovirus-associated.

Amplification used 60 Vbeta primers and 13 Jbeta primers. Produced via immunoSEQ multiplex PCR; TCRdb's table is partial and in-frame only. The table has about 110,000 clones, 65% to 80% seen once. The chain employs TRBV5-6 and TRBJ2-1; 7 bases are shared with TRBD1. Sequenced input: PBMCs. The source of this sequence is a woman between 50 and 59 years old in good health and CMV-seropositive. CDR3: CASRDRIQGVVNEQFF. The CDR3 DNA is TGTGCCAGCAGGGACCGAATTCAGGGGGTCGTAAATGAGCAGTTCTTC.